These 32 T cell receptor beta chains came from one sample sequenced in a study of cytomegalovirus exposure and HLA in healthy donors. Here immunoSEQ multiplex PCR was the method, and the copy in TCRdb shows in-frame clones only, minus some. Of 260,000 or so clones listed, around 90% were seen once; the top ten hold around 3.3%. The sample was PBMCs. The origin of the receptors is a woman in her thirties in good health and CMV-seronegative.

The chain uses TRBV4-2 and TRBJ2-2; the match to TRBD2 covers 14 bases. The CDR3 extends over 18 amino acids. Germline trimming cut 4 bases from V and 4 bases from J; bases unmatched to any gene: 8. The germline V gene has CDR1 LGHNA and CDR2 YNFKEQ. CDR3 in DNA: TGTGCCAGCAGCCGAACGACTAGCGGGAGGGCCGGCACCGGGGAGCTGTTTTTT. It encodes CASSRTTSGRAGTGELFF.

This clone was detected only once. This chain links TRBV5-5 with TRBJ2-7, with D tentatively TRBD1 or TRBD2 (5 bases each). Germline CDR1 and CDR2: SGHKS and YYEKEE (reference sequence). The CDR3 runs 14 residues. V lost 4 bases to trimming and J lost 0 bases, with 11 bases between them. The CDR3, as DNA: TGTGCCAGCAGCCCTGCAGGGAGCTCCTACGAGCAGTACTTC. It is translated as CASSPAGSSYEQYF. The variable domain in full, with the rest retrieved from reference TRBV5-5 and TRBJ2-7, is DAGVTQSPTHLIKTRGQQVTLRCSPISGHKSVSWYQQVLGQGPQFIFQYYEKEERGRGNFPDRFSARQFPNYSSELNVNALLLGDSALYLCASSPAGSSYEQYFGPGTRLTVT.

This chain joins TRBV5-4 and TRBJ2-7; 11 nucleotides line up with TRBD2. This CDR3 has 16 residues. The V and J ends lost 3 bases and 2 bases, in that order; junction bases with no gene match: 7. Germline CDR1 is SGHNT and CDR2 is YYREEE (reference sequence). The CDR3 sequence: CASSSKTSGAAYEQYF. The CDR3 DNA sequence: TGTGCCAGCAGCTCAAAGACTAGCGGGGCAGCCTACGAGCAGTACTTC.

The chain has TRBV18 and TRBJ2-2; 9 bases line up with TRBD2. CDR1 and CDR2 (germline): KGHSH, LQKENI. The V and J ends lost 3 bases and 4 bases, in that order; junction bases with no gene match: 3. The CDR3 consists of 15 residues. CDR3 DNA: TGTGCCAGCTCACCGGTTAGCGGGAGCACCGGGGAGCTGTTTTTT. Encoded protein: CASSPVSGSTGELFF.

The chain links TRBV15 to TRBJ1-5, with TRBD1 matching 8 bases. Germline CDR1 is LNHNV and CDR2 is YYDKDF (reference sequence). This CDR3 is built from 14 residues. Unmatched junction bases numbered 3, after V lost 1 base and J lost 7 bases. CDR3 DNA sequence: TGTGCCACCAGCAGAGGACAGGGGAACCAGCCCCAGCATTTT. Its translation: CATSRGQGNQPQHF.

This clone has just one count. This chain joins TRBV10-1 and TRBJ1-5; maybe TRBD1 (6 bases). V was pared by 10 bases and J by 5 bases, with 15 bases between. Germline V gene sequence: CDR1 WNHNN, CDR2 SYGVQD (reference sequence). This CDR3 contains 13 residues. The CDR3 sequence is CATTDRTHQPQHF. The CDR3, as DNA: TGCGCCACAACCGACAGGACCCATCAGCCCCAGCATTTT.

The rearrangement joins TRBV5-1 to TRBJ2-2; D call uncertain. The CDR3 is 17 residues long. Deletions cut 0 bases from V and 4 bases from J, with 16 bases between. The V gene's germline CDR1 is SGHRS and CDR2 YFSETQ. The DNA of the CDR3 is TGCGCCAGCAGCTTGGCCAGGAGAGGCAATCGCACCGGGGAGCTGTTTTTT. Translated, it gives CASSLARRGNRTGELFF.

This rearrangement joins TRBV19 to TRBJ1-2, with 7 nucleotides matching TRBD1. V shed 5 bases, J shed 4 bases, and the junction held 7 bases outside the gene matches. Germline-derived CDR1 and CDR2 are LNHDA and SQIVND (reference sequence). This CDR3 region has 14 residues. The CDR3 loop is CASSPWDRLYGYTF. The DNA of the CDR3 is TGTGCCAGTAGTCCCTGGGACAGACTCTATGGCTACACCTTC. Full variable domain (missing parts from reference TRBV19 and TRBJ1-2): DGGITQSPKYLFRKEGQNVTLSCEQNLNHDAMYWYRQDPGQGLRLIYYSQIVNDFQKGDIAEGYSVSREKKESFPLTVTSAQKNPTAFYLCASSPWDRLYGYTFGSGTRLTVV.

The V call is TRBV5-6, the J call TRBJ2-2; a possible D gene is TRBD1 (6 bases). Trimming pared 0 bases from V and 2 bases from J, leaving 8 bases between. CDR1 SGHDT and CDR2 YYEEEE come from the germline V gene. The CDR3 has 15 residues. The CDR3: CASSLGQDNTGELFF. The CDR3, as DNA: TGTGCCAGCAGCTTGGGACAGGACAACACCGGGGAGCTGTTTTTT.

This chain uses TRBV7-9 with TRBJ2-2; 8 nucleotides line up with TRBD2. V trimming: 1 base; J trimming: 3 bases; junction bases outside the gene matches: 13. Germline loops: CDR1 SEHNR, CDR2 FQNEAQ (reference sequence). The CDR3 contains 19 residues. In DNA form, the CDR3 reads TGTGCCAGCAGCTTAGTCCAAGCGGGACTAGTATTCGACACCGGGGAGCTGTTTTTT. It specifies CASSLVQAGLVFDTGELFF.

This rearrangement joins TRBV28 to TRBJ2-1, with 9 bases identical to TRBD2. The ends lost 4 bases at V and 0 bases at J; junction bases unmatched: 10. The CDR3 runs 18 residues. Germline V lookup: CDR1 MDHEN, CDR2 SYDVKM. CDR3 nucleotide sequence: TGTGCCAGCAGTTCACGTAGCGGGAGAGCGAGCTCCTACAATGAGCAGTTCTTC. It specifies CASSSRSGRASSYNEQFF.

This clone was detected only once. CDR3 in amino acids: CAITLDRGGTEAFF. CDR3 nucleotide sequence: TGTGCCATCACCTTGGACAGGGGAGGCACTGAAGCTTTCTTT. The chain carries TRBV10-3 and TRBJ1-1; 9 bases match TRBD1. J gave up 4 bases and V 7 bases, and 7 bases lay outside the gene matches. This CDR3 contains 14 residues. Germline-derived CDR1 and CDR2 are ENHRY and SYGVKD.

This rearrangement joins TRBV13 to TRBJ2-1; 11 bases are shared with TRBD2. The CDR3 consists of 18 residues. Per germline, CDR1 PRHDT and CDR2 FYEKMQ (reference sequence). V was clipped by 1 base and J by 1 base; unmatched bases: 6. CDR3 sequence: CASSLVLTSGASYNEQFF. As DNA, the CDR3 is TGTGCCAGCAGCTTAGTACTGACTAGCGGGGCATCCTACAATGAGCAGTTCTTC. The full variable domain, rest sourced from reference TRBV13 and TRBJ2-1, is AAGVIQSPRHLIKEKRETATLKCYPIPRHDTVYWYQQGPGQDPQFLISFYEKMQSDKGSIPDRFSAQQFSDYHSELNMSSLELGDSALYFCASSLVLTSGASYNEQFFGPGTRLTVL.

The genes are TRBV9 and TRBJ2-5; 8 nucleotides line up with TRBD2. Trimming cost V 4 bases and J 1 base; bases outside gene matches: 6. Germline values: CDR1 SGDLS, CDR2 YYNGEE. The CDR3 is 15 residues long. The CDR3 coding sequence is TGTGCCAGCAGCCCCCGACTAGCGCTCCAAGAGACCCAGTACTTC. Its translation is CASSPRLALQETQYF.

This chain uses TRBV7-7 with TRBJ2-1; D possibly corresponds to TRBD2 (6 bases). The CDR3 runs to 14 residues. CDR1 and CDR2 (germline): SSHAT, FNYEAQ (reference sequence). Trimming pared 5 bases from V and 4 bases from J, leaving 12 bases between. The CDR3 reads CASSRKRAYNEQFF. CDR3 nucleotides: TGTGCCAGCAGCCGAAAGCGGGCATACAATGAGCAGTTCTTC.

The CDR3 region is CASVLMERSTDTQYF. CDR3 sequence (DNA): TGTGCCAGCGTTTTGATGGAAAGGTCCACAGATACGCAGTATTTT. The chain uses TRBV2 and TRBJ2-3; D unclear. This CDR3 comprises 15 residues. The germline V and J ends were trimmed by 8 bases and 2 bases, with 17 bases remaining between them. Germline-derived CDR1 and CDR2 are SNHLY and FYNNEI. The full variable domain, with the rest looked up from reference TRBV2 and TRBJ2-3, is EPEVTQTPSHQVTQMGQEVILRCVPISNHLYFYWYRQILGQKVEFLVSFYNNEISEKSEIFDDQFSVERPDGSNFTLKIRSTKLEDSAMYFCASVLMERSTDTQYFGPGTRLTVL.

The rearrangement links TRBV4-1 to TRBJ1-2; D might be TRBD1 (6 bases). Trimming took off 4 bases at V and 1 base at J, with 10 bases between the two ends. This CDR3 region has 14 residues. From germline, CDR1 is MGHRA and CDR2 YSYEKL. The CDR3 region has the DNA TGCGCCAGCAGCCCTTGGACAGATAACTATGGCTACACCTTC. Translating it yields CASSPWTDNYGYTF.

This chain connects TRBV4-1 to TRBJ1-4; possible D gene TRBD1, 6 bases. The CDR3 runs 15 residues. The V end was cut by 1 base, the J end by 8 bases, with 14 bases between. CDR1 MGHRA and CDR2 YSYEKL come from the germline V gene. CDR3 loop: CASSQVPRGREKLFF. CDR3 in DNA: TGCGCCAGCAGCCAAGTCCCCAGGGGTCGGGAAAAACTGTTTTTT.

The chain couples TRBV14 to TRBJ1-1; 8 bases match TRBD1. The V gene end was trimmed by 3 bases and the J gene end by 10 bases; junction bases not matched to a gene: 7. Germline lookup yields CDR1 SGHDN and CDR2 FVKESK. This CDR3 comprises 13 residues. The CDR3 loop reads CASSHQRTGPAFF. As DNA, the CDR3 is TGTGCCAGCAGCCACCAGCGGACAGGGCCAGCTTTCTTT.

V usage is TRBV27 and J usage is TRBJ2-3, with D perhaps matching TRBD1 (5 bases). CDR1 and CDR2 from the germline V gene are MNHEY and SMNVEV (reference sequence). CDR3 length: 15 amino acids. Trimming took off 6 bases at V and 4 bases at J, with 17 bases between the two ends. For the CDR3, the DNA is TGTGCCAGCAGCCCTGGACCCCCCAGGGCAGATACGCAGTATTTT. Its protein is CASSPGPPRADTQYF.

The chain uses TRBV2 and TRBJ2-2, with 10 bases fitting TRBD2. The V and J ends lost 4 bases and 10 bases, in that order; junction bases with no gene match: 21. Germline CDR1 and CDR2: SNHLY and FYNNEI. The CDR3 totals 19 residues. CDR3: CASSGGASGRAPGSAELFF. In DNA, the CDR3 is TGTGCCAGCAGTGGAGGGGCTAGCGGGAGAGCCCCTGGTTCTGCGGAGCTGTTTTTT.

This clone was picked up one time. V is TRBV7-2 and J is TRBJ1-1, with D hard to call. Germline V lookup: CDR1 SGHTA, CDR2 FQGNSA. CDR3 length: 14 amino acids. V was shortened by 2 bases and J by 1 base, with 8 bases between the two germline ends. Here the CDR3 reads CASSLTLWNTEAFF. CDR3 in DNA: TGTGCCAGCAGCTTAACCCTCTGGAACACTGAAGCTTTCTTT.

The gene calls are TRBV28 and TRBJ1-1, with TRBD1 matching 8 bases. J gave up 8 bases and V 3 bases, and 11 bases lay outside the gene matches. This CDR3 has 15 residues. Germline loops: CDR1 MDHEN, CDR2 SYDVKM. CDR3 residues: CASSFMFRGQGEAFF. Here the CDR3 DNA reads TGTGCCAGCAGTTTCATGTTCAGGGGGCAAGGGGAAGCTTTCTTT.

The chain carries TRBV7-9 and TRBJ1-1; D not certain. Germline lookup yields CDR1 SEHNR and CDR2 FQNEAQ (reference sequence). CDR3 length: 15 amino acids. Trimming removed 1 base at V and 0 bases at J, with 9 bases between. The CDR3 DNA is TGTGCCAGCAGCTTAGAGAGACACCTGAACACTGAAGCTTTCTTT. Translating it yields CASSLERHLNTEAFF.

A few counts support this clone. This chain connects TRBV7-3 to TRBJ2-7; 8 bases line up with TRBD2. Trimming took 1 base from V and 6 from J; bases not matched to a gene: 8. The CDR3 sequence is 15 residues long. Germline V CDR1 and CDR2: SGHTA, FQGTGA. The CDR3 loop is CASSLIAGRRREQYF. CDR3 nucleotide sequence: TGTGCCAGCAGCTTAATAGCGGGACGGCGTCGCGAGCAGTACTTC.

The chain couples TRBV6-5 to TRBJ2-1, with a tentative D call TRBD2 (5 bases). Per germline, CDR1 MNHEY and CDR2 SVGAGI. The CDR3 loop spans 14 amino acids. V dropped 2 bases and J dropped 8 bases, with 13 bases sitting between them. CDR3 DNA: TGTGCCAGCAGTTACGTCGAGGAGGCCGATGAGCAGTTCTTC. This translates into CASSYVEEADEQFF.

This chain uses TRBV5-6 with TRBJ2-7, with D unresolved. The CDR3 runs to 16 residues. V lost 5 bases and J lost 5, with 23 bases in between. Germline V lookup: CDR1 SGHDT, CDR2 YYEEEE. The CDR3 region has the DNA TGTGCCAGCAGTCCGACCGCACGAATCATCGCCCACGAGCAGTACTTC. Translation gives CASSPTARIIAHEQYF.

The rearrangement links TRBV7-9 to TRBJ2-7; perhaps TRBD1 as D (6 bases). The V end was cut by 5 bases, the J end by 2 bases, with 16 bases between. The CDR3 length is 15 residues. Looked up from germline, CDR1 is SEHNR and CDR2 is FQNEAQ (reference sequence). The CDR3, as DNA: TGTGCCAGCAGCGACTTCCGGGACATTACCTACGAGCAGTACTTC. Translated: CASSDFRDITYEQYF.

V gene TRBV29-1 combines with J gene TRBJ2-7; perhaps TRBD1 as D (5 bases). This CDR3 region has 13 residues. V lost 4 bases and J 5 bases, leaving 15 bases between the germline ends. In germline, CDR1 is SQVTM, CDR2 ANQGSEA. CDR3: CSVGPAGLDEQYF. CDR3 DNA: TGCAGCGTTGGACCCGCAGGGTTGGACGAGCAGTACTTC.

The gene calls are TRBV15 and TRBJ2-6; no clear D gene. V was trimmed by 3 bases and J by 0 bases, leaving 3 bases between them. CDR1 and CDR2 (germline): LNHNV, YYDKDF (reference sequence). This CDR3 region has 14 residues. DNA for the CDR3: TGTGCCACCAGCAGGAGCTCTGGGGCCAACGTCCTGACTTTC. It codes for CATSRSSGANVLTF.

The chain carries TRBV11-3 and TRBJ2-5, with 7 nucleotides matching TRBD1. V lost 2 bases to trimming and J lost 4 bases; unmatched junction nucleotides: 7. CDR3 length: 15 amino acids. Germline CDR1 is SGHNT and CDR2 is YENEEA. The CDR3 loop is CASSLQTGWGETQYF. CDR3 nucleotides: TGTGCCAGCAGCTTACAGACAGGGTGGGGAGAGACCCAGTACTTC.

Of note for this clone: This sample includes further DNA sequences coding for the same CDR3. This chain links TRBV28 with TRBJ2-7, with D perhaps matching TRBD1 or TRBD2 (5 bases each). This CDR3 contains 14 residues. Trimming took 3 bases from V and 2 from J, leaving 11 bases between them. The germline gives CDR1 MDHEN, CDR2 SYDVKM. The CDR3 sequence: CASSLGRGAYEQYF. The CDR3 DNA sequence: TGTGCCAGCAGTTTGGGAAGAGGGGCCTACGAGCAGTACTTC.